This entry lists 29 T cell receptor beta chains sequenced from one sample in a study of blood T cell repertoires in COVID-19. Produced via immunoSEQ multiplex PCR; TCRdb's table is partial and in-frame only. The data contain some 150,000 clones, approximately 85% of them singletons. The sample was peripheral blood. Receptor source: a woman aged 60 to 75 with COVID-19, enrolled during active disease.

This rearrangement joins TRBV7-9 to TRBJ1-3; D gene uncertain. CDR1 and CDR2 (germline): SEHNR, FQNEAQ (reference sequence). The CDR3 contains 12 residues. The ends were cut back, 7 bases at V and 4 bases at J, with 8 bases in the middle. The CDR3 region has the DNA TGTGCCAGCACCCGAGTCGGAAACACCATATATTTT. Translating it yields CASTRVGNTIYF. Looking up the rest from reference TRBV7-9 and TRBJ1-3 gives the full variable domain: DTGVSQNPRHKITKRGQNVTFRCDPISEHNRLYWYRQTLGQGPEFLTYFQNEAQLEKSRLLSDRFSAERPKGSFSTLEIQRTEQGDSAMYLCASTRVGNTIYFGEGSWLTVV.

The chain joins TRBV10-2 to TRBJ1-1; D is uncertain. The CDR3 is 15 residues long. V lost 8 bases, J lost 0 bases, and 16 bases lay in between. Germline V lookup: CDR1 WSHSY, CDR2 SAAADI. As DNA, the CDR3 is TGCGCCAGCCGCTCGGAGATCCCGGTGAACACTGAAGCTTTCTTT. Protein product: CASRSEIPVNTEAFF.

This clone has only a few counts. V usage is TRBV11-2 and J usage is TRBJ1-5; D remains ambiguous. V was clipped by 4 bases and J by 7 bases, with 11 bases between them. CDR1 SGHAT and CDR2 FQNNGV come from the germline V gene. This CDR3 is 13 amino acids long. CDR3 amino acids: CASSSSGWQPQHF. The CDR3, as DNA: TGTGCCAGCAGCTCGTCCGGGTGGCAGCCCCAGCATTTT.

This clone was counted only a few times. The chain uses TRBV7-3 and TRBJ2-2; D may be TRBD2 (5 bases). The V end was cut by 1 base, the J end by 1 base, with 10 bases between. Looked up from germline, CDR1 is SGHTA and CDR2 is FQGTGA. The CDR3 runs to 16 residues. In nucleotides, the CDR3 is TGTGCCAGCAGCTTAAGTGCCGCGGGGAACACCGGGGAGCTGTTTTTT. Protein: CASSLSAAGNTGELFF.

This sequence joins TRBV27 and TRBJ2-7, with 9 bases lining up with TRBD2. Trimming removed 9 bases from V and 4 bases from J; junction bases left unmatched: 7. The CDR3 extends over 13 amino acids. Germline V lookup: CDR1 MNHEY, CDR2 SMNVEV (reference sequence). The CDR3 is CARPWTSVYEQYF. For the CDR3, the DNA is TGTGCCAGACCATGGACTAGCGTTTACGAGCAGTACTTC.

The genes are TRBV7-3 and TRBJ1-1; 10 bases are a match to TRBD1. CDR1 is SGHTA, CDR2 FQGTGA, per germline. The CDR3 loop spans 12 amino acids. V lost 6 bases to trimming and J lost 6 bases; unmatched junction nucleotides: 1. This chain's CDR3 is CASRGQGAEAFF. DNA for the CDR3: TGTGCCAGCAGAGGACAGGGGGCTGAAGCTTTCTTT.

The J gene is TRBJ2-2, the V gene TRBV5-1, with a weak D call TRBD1 (6 bases). CDR1 is SGHRS and CDR2 is YFSETQ in the germline V gene. CDR3 size: 16 residues. Trimming removed 2 bases from V and 0 bases from J, with 11 bases in between. CDR3 amino acids: CASSLTGTTNTGELFF. DNA of the CDR3: TGCGCCAGCAGCTTAACCGGGACAACGAACACCGGGGAGCTGTTTTTT.

Only one count was recorded for this clone. This chain uses TRBV5-6 with TRBJ1-2, with 8 bases that match TRBD1. The CDR3 is 15 amino acids. The germline CDR1 and CDR2 sequences are SGHDT and YYEEEE. Germline trimming cut 4 bases from V and 5 bases from J; bases unmatched to any gene: 10. CDR3 residues: CASSPGQDLLYGYTF. The CDR3 DNA sequence: TGTGCCAGCAGCCCGGGACAGGACTTACTTTATGGCTACACCTTC.

This chain connects TRBV10-3 to TRBJ2-7, with 11 bases aligning to TRBD1. Trimming at V came to 2 bases and at J to 1 base, leaving 4 bases not matched to a gene. In germline, CDR1 is ENHRY, CDR2 SYGVKD. The CDR3 sequence is 16 residues long. CDR3 amino acids: CAISEARDRGSYEQYF. The CDR3 region has the DNA TGTGCCATCAGTGAGGCCAGGGACAGGGGGTCCTACGAGCAGTACTTC.

The chain employs TRBV4-1 and TRBJ2-3; a weak D match, TRBD2 (6 bases). The CDR3 loop spans 16 amino acids. Germline assignment: CDR1 MGHRA and CDR2 YSYEKL. The V end lost 0 bases, the J end lost 2 bases, and 12 bases lay between the germline ends. In DNA form, the CDR3 reads TGCGCCAGCAGCCAAGATTCCAAGCGGGTCACAGATACGCAGTATTTT. This translates into CASSQDSKRVTDTQYF.

The chain is built from TRBV5-6 and TRBJ2-5; D is perhaps TRBD2 (5 bases). The CDR3 runs 15 residues. Deletions cut 4 bases from V and 3 bases from J, with 16 bases between. Germline lookup yields CDR1 SGHDT and CDR2 YYEEEE. CDR3 protein: CASSPYGRGEETQYF. As DNA, the CDR3 is TGTGCCAGCAGCCCTTACGGACGGGGAGAAGAGACCCAGTACTTC. The full variable domain, rest sourced from reference TRBV5-6 and TRBJ2-5, is DAGVTQSPTHLIKTRGQQVTLRCSPKSGHDTVSWYQQALGQGPQFIFQYYEEEERQRGNFPDRFSGHQFPNYSSELNVNALLLGDSALYLCASSPYGRGEETQYFGPGTRLLVL.

The rearrangement joins TRBV14 to TRBJ1-1; 9 nucleotides match TRBD1. The V and J ends lost 1 base and 1 base, in that order; junction bases with no gene match: 7. This CDR3 is 17 amino acids long. The V gene's germline CDR1 is SGHDN and CDR2 FVKESK. CDR3 residues: CASSQAHGQGQNTEAFF. The CDR3 DNA follows: TGTGCCAGCAGCCAAGCCCACGGACAGGGGCAGAACACTGAAGCTTTCTTT.

The chain carries TRBV4-1 and TRBJ2-7, with TRBD1 matching over 8 bases. This CDR3 region has 15 residues. Germline CDR1 MGHRA, CDR2 YSYEKL. Trimming removed 1 base from V and 2 bases from J; junction bases left unmatched: 4. CDR3: CASSQGTGGPYEQYF. DNA for the CDR3: TGCGCCAGCAGCCAAGGAACAGGGGGTCCCTACGAGCAGTACTTC.

This sequence joins TRBV29-1 and TRBJ2-3, with a tentative D call TRBD1 (5 bases). Trimming shortened V by 6 bases and J by 0 bases, and 13 bases separated the two germline ends. Germline loops: CDR1 SQVTM, CDR2 ANQGSEA. This CDR3 comprises 14 residues. CDR3 nucleotides: TGCAGCGTAGCTAGGGGCGTGAGCACAGATACGCAGTATTTT. Encoded protein: CSVARGVSTDTQYF.

This clone occurred once. CDR3 bases: TGCGCCAGCAGGGAGGGGACAGCCTACTCCTACGAGCAGTACTTC. Protein: CASREGTAYSYEQYF. The chain recombines TRBV4-1 with TRBJ2-7; D possibly corresponds to TRBD1 (7 bases). This CDR3 is 15 amino acids long. In germline, CDR1 is MGHRA, CDR2 YSYEKL. V dropped 6 bases and J dropped 0 bases, with 15 bases sitting between them.

In its sample, this clone was seen a few times. A read error may account for a junction end that differs from germline. Additional DNA sequences in this sample encode the identical CDR3. CDR3 sequence reads: CASSLAGGQETQYF. CDR3 coding DNA: TGTGCTAGCAGCTTAGCGGGGGGGCAAGAGACCCAGTACTTC. V usage is TRBV7-7 and J usage is TRBJ2-5, with 11 bases identical to TRBD2. The length of the CDR3 is 14 residues. CDR1 and CDR2 from the germline V gene are SSHAT and FNYEAQ (reference sequence). The whole variable domain, remainder taken from reference TRBV7-7 and TRBJ2-5, is GAGVSQSPRYKVTKRGQDVTLRCDPISSHATLYWYQQALGQGPEFLTYFNYEAQPDKSGLPSDRFSAERPEGSISTLTIQRTEQRDSAMYRCASSLAGGQETQYFGPGTRLLVL.

J is TRBJ2-1 and V is TRBV7-3, with TRBD1 matching 10 bases. This CDR3 has 16 amino acids. V shed 1 base and J 3 bases; nucleotides not matched to a gene: 3. Germline V gives CDR1 SGHTA, CDR2 FQGTGA. CDR3 in amino acids: CASSLNGQGGYNEQFF. The CDR3 nucleotides are TGTGCCAGCAGCTTAAATGGACAGGGGGGCTACAATGAGCAGTTCTTC.

The chain carries TRBV6-6 and TRBJ1-4, with 9 nucleotides matching TRBD1. V trimming: 6 bases; J trimming: 7 bases; junction bases outside the gene matches: 6. CDR3 length equals 14 residues. Germline assignment: CDR1 MNHNY and CDR2 SVGAGI (reference sequence). For the CDR3, the DNA is TGTGCCAGCAGCAAGGGACAGGGATCTGAAAAACTGTTTTTT. Translation: CASSKGQGSEKLFF.

V is TRBV7-6 and J is TRBJ2-5; 14 bases match TRBD2. The CDR3 runs 17 residues. V shed 1 base and J 4 bases; nucleotides not matched to a gene: 5. The germline V gene encodes CDR1 SGHVS and CDR2 FNYEAQ. The CDR3 loop is CASSLETSGGAGETQYF. The CDR3 coding sequence is TGTGCCAGCAGCTTAGAGACTAGCGGGGGGGCGGGAGAGACCCAGTACTTC.

This chain uses TRBV29-1 with TRBJ2-7; 8 bases are shared with TRBD2. Per the germline V gene, CDR1 is SQVTM and CDR2 is ANQGSEA. CDR3 size: 14 residues. The junction had 14 bases not matched to a gene; V was cut back by 6 bases and J by 7 bases. The CDR3 protein is CSVLVVAGPGEQYF. As DNA, the CDR3 is TGCAGCGTCCTGGTGGTAGCGGGGCCCGGGGAGCAGTACTTC.

This rearrangement joins TRBV6-5 to TRBJ1-2; possibly TRBD1 for D (5 bases). Trimming removed 4 bases at V and 0 bases at J, with 12 bases between. This CDR3 has 15 amino acids. Germline CDR1 is MNHEY and CDR2 is SVGAGI. The CDR3 coding sequence is TGTGCCAGCAGTTGGGTCAGGGATTCTAACTATGGCTACACCTTC. This codes for CASSWVRDSNYGYTF.

The genes are TRBV24-1 and TRBJ2-2; tentative D call: TRBD1 (6 bases). Germline V gene sequence: CDR1 KGHDR, CDR2 SFDVKD. V dropped 9 bases and J dropped 3 bases, with 16 bases sitting between them. The CDR3 has 15 amino acids. The CDR3 nucleotides read TGTGCCACCGGGGACCGGACAGACGACACCGGGGAGCTGTTTTTT. Its protein is CATGDRTDDTGELFF.

This clone was detected only a few times. This sequence joins TRBV11-2 and TRBJ2-3, with 10 bases identical to TRBD2. V lost 5 bases and J lost 1; bases outside the gene matches: 0. This CDR3 is built from 14 residues. Germline V CDR1 and CDR2: SGHAT, FQNNGV. The CDR3 is CASSGTSGTDTQYF. CDR3 in DNA: TGTGCCAGCAGCGGGACTAGCGGCACAGATACGCAGTATTTT.

This chain joins TRBV7-2 and TRBJ2-7, with D unclear. The germline V gene has CDR1 SGHTA and CDR2 FQGNSA. The CDR3 length is 13 residues. The V gene lost 4 bases and the J gene lost 3 bases, with 10 bases spanning the gap. For the CDR3, the DNA is TGTGCCAGCAGCTCCCCCCAGGACTACGAGCAGTACTTC. The encoded protein is CASSSPQDYEQYF.

The chain couples TRBV5-1 to TRBJ2-5; D is unresolved. V lost 0 bases and J 2 bases, leaving 8 bases between the germline ends. Germline loops: CDR1 SGHRS, CDR2 YFSETQ. The CDR3 covers 14 residues. The CDR3 loop reads CASSLGATQETQYF. The CDR3 bases are TGCGCCAGCAGCTTGGGAGCGACGCAAGAGACCCAGTACTTC. Complete variable domain (other parts from reference TRBV5-1 and TRBJ2-5): KAGVTQTPRYLIKTRGQQVTLSCSPISGHRSVSWYQQTPGQGLQFLFEYFSETQRNKGNFPGRFSGRQFSNSRSEMNVSTLELGDSALYLCASSLGATQETQYFGPGTRLLVL.

This chain uses TRBV5-8 with TRBJ2-1; TRBD1 aligns across 7 bases. CDR1 is SGHTS, CDR2 YDEGEE, per germline. This CDR3 has 16 residues. Unmatched junction bases numbered 6, after V lost 0 bases and J lost 3 bases. CDR3 amino acids: CASSLEGTAFYNEQFF. CDR3 in DNA: TGTGCCAGCAGCTTGGAAGGGACAGCTTTCTACAATGAGCAGTTCTTC.

The genes are TRBV7-9 and TRBJ1-1; 7 nucleotides line up with TRBD1. J was trimmed by 5 bases and V by 4 bases; bases with no gene match: 7. CDR1 and CDR2 from the germline V gene are SEHNR and FQNEAQ (reference sequence). The CDR3 loop spans 14 amino acids. The CDR3 region is CASSSLTGKTEAFF. In DNA, the CDR3 is TGTGCCAGCAGCTCCCTGACAGGGAAAACTGAAGCTTTCTTT. The variable domain in full, completed from reference TRBV7-9 and TRBJ1-1, reads DTGVSQNPRHKITKRGQNVTFRCDPISEHNRLYWYRQTLGQGPEFLTYFQNEAQLEKSRLLSDRFSAERPKGSFSTLEIQRTEQGDSAMYLCASSSLTGKTEAFFGQGTRLTVV.

CDR3 sequence: CASTSGGGTNEKLFF. The CDR3 DNA sequence: TGTGCCAGCACCTCCGGTGGGGGGACTAATGAAAAACTGTTTTTT. The chain joins TRBV28 to TRBJ1-4; D is possibly TRBD1 (5 bases). V dropped 7 bases and J dropped 2 bases, with 14 bases sitting between them. The CDR3 sequence is 15 residues long. Germline CDR1 reads MDHEN; CDR2 reads SYDVKM.

V is TRBV6-5 and J is TRBJ1-1; D remains ambiguous. From germline, CDR1 is MNHEY and CDR2 SVGAGI. Trimming shortened V by 4 bases and J by 5 bases, and 17 bases separated the two germline ends. This CDR3 has 15 amino acids. Written as DNA, the CDR3 is TGTGCCAGCAGTTCGGTCGGGGTTTTAAGGACTGAAGCTTTCTTT. Its translation: CASSSVGVLRTEAFF.